The subject of this entry is one T cell receptor (beta chain). Its antigen remains unidentified. Time point indicated: week 23, last vaccination. One vaccine dose held 300 ug of mutant IDH1 20-mer peptide and came with topical imiquimod. Generated by immunoSEQ multiplex PCR, the TCRdb table keeps only in-frame clones and is missing some. In the table there are some 20,000 clones, roughly 78% of which are singletons. This sample is part of a study of a mutant IDH1 vaccine in newly diagnosed glioma. Study outcomes and limitations: Changes in the top peripheral T cell clonotypes seemingly had no bearing on pseudoprogression.

Germline V lookup: CDR1 KGHSH, CDR2 LQKENI. Trimming cost V 3 bases and J 2 bases, with 8 bases left between them. The CDR3 length is 14 residues. This clonotype originated in a man younger than 40 with glioma. This specimen consisted of PBMCs, obtained from a glioma patient whose treatment included an IDH1 peptide vaccine. This chain connects TRBV18 to TRBJ1-5; possibly TRBD1 for D (5 bases). This CDR3 reads CASSPGGGNQPQHF. In DNA, the CDR3 is TGTGCCAGCTCACCGGGAGGGGGCAATCAGCCCCAGCATTTT.